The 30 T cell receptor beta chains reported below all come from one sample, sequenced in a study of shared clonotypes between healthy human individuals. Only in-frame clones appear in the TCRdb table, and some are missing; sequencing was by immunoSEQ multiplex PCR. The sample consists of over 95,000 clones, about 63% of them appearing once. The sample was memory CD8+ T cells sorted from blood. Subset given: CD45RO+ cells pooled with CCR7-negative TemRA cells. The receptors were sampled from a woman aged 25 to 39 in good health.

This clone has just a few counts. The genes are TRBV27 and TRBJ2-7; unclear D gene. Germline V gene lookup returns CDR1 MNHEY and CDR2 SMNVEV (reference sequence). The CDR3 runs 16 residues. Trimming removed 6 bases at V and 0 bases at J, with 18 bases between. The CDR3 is CASSPRPPQTSYEQYF. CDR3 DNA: TGTGCCAGCAGCCCCCGCCCGCCTCAAACCTCCTACGAGCAGTACTTC.

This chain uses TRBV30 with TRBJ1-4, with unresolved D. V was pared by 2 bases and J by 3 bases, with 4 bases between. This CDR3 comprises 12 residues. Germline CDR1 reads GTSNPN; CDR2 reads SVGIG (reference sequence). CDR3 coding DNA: TGTGCCTGGAGTTCCGCTAATGAAAAACTGTTTTTT. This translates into CAWSSANEKLFF.

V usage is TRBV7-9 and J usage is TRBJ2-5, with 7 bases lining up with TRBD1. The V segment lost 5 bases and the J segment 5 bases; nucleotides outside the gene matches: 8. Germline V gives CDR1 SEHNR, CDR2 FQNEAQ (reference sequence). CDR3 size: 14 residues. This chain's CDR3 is CASSNRLQGETQYF. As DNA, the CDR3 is TGTGCCAGCAGCAACCGCCTACAGGGGGAGACCCAGTACTTC.

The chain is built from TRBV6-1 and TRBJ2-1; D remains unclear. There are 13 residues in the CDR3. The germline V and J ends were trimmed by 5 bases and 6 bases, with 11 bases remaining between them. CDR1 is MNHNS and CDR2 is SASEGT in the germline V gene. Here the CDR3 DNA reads TGTGCCAGCAGTATCCACTCTGGCAATGAGCAGTTCTTC. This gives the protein CASSIHSGNEQFF.

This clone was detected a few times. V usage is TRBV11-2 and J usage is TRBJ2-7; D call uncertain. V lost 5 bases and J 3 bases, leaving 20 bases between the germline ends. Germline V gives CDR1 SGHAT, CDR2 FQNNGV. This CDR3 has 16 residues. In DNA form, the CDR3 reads TGTGCCAGCAGCCGCTTTGAAAGTGGGTCTAACTACGAGCAGTACTTC. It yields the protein CASSRFESGSNYEQYF.

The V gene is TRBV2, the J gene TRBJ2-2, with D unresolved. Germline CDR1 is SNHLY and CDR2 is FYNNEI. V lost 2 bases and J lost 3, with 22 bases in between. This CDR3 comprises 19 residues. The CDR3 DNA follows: TGTGCCAGCAGTGAATATTTGCGGCCTCCTCAAAGCGACACCGGGGAGCTGTTTTTT. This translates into CASSEYLRPPQSDTGELFF. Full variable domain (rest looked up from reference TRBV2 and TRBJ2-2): EPEVTQTPSHQVTQMGQEVILRCVPISNHLYFYWYRQILGQKVEFLVSFYNNEISEKSEIFDDQFSVERPDGSNFTLKIRSTKLEDSAMYFCASSEYLRPPQSDTGELFFGEGSRLTVL.

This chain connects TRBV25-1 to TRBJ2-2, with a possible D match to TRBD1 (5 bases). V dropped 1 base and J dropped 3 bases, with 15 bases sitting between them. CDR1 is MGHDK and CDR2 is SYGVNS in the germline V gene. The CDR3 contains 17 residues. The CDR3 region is CASSEWEGAEHTGELFF. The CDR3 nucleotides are TGTGCCAGCAGTGAATGGGAAGGGGCAGAACACACCGGGGAGCTGTTTTTT.

CDR3 bases: TGTGCCACCAGCAGGGAAATGGGCGGTTTCGAAAAACTGTTTTTT. Its translation is CATSREMGGFEKLFF. V and J are TRBV15 and TRBJ1-4, with D unclear. The CDR3 contains 15 residues. The V and J ends lost 3 bases and 8 bases respectively, with 16 bases between them. Looked up from germline, CDR1 is LNHNV and CDR2 is YYDKDF (reference sequence). The full variable domain, completed using reference TRBV15 and TRBJ1-4, is DAMVIQNPRYQVTQFGKPVTLSCSQTLNHNVMYWYQQKSSQAPKLLFHYYDKDFNNEADTPDNFQSRRPNTSFCFLDIRSPGLGDTAMYLCATSREMGGFEKLFFGSGTQLSVL.

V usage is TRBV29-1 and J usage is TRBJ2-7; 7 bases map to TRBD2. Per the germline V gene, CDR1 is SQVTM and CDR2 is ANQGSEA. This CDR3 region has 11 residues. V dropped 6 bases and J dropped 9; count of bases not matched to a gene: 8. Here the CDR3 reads CSVARGVGQYF. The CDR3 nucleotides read TGCAGCGTCGCCCGGGGGGTCGGGCAGTACTTC.

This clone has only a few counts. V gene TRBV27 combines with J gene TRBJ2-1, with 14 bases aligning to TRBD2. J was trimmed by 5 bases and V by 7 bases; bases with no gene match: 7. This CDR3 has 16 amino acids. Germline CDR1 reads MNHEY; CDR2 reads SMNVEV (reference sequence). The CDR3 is CASTQPGLAGDNEQFF. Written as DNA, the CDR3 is TGTGCCAGCACTCAACCGGGACTAGCGGGGGACAATGAGCAGTTCTTC.

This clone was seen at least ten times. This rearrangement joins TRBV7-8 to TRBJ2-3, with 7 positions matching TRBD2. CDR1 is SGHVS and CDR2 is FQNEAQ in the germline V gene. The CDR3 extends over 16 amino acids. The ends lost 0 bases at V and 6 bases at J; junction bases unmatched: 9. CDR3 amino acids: CASSLASGGGPDTQYF. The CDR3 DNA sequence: TGTGCCAGCAGCTTAGCGTCGGGGGGAGGGCCGGATACGCAGTATTTT.

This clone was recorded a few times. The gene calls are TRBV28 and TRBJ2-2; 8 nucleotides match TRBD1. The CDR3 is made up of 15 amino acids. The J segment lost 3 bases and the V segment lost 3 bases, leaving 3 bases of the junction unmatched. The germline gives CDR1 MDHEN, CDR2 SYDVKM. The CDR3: CASSLRQGYTGELFF. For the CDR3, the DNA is TGTGCCAGCAGTTTGAGACAGGGGTACACCGGGGAGCTGTTTTTT.

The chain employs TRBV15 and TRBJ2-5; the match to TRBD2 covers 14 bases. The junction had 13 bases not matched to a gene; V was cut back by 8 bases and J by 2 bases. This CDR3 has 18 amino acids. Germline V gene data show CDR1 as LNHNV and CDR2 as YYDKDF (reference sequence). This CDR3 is CATRTFGLAGGSQETQYF. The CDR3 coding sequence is TGTGCCACCCGGACCTTCGGACTAGCGGGAGGCTCTCAAGAGACCCAGTACTTC.

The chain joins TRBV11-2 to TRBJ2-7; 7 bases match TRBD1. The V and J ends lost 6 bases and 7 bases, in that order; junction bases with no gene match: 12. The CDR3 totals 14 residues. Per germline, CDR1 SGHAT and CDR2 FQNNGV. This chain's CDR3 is CASRQNQGVYEQYF. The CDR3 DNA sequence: TGTGCCAGCAGACAGAATCAGGGGGTTTATGAGCAGTACTTC.

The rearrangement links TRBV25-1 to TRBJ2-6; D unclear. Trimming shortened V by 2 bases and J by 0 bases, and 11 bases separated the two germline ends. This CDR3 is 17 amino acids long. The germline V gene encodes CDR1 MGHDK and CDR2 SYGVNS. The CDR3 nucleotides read TGTGCCAGCAGTGAACAGGACGCTAGCTCTGGGGCCAACGTCCTGACTTTC. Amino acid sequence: CASSEQDASSGANVLTF.

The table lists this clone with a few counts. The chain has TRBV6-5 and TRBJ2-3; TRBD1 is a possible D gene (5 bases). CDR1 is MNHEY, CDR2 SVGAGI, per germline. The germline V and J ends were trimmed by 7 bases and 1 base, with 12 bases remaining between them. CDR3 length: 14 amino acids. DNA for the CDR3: TGTGCCAGCACCTCGGACATTGGCACAGATACGCAGTATTTT. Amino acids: CASTSDIGTDTQYF.

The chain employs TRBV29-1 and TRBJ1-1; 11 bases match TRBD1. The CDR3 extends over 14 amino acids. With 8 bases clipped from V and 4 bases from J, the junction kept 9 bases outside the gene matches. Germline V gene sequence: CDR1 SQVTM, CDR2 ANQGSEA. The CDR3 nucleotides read TGCAGCTCCACCAGGGGGACAGGGGGCACTGAAGCTTTCTTT. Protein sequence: CSSTRGTGGTEAFF.

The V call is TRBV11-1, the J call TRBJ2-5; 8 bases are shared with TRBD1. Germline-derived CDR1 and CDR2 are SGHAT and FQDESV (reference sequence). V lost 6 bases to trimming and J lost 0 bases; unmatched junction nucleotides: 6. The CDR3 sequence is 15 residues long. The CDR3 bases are TGTGCCAGCAGAACCGGGACAGGTGACCAAGAGACCCAGTACTTC. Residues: CASRTGTGDQETQYF.

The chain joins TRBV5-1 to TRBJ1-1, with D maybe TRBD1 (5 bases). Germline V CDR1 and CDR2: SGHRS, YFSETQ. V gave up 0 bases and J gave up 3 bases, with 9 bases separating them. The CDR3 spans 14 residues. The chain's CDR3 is CASSLEGVHTEAFF. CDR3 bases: TGCGCCAGCAGCTTGGAAGGGGTCCACACTGAAGCTTTCTTT.

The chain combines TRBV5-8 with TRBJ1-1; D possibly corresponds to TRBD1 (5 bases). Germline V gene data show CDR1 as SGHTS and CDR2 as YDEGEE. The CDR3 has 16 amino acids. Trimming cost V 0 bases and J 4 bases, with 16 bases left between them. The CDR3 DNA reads TGTGCCAGCAGCTTGGGGGGGACCGCTAGAAGCACTGAAGCTTTCTTT. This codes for CASSLGGTARSTEAFF. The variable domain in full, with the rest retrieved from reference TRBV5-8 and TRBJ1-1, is EAGVTQSPTHLIKTRGQQATLRCSPISGHTSVYWYQQALGLGLQFLLWYDEGEERNRGNFPPRFSGRQFPNYSSELNVNALELEDSALYLCASSLGGTARSTEAFFGQGTRLTVV.

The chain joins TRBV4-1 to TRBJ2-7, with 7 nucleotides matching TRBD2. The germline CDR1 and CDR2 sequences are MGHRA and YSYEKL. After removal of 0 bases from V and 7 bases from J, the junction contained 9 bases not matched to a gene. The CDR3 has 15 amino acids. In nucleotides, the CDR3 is TGCGCCAGCAGCCAAGAGGGGGACTACCCTGGGGAGCAGTACTTC. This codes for CASSQEGDYPGEQYF.

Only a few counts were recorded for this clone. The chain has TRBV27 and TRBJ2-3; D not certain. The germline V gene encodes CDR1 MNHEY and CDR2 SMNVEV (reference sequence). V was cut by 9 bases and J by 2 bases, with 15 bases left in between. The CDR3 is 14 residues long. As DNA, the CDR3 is TGTGCCAGTACTGGGCAGATGTCCACAGATACGCAGTATTTT. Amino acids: CASTGQMSTDTQYF.

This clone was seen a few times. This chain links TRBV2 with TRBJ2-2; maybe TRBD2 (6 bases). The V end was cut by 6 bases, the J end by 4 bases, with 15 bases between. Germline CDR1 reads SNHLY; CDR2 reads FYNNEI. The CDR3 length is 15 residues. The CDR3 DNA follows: TGTGCCAGCAGCACCTCTAGCGCGGGCACCGGGGAGCTGTTTTTT. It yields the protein CASSTSSAGTGELFF.

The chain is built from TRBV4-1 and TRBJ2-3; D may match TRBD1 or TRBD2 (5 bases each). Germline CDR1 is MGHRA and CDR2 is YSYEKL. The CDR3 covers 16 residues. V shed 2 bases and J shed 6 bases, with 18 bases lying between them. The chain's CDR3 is CASSQRDLTTQDTQYF. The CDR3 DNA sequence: TGCGCCAGCAGCCAAAGGGACCTAACTACCCAGGATACGCAGTATTTT.

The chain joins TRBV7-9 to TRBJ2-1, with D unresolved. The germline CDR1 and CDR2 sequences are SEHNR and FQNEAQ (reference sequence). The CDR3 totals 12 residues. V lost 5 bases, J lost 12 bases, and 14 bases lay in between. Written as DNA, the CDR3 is TGTGCCAGCAGCAATTTACGCTTAGGGCAGTTCTTC. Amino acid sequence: CASSNLRLGQFF.

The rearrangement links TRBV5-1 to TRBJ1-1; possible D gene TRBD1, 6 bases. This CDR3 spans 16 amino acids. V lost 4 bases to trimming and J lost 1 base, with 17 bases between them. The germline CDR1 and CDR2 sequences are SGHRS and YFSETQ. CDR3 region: CASSPRGGPTNTEAFF. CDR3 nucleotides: TGCGCCAGCAGCCCTCGTGGGGGGCCAACGAACACTGAAGCTTTCTTT.

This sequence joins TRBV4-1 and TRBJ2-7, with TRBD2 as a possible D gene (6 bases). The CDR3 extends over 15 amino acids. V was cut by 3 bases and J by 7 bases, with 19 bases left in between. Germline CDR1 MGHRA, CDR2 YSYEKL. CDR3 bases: TGCGCCAGCAGCCAGGTCGCCGGGCTAGCGAGGGAGCAGTACTTC. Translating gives CASSQVAGLAREQYF.

The DNA for the CDR3 is TGTGCCAGCAGGGACGGGACAGGGAGTGCCTACGAGCAGTACTTC. Residues: CASRDGTGSAYEQYF. The chain recombines TRBV6-1 with TRBJ2-7; 9 nucleotides line up with TRBD1. The CDR3 runs to 15 residues. CDR1 and CDR2 (germline): MNHNS, SASEGT. With 6 bases clipped from V and 2 bases from J, the junction kept 8 bases outside the gene matches.

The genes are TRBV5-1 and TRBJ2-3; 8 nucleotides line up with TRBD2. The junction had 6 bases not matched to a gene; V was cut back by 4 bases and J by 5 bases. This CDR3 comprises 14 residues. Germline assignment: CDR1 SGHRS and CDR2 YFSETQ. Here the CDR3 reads CASSLTSGGDTQYF. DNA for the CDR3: TGCGCCAGCAGCCTTACTAGCGGAGGAGATACGCAGTATTTT.

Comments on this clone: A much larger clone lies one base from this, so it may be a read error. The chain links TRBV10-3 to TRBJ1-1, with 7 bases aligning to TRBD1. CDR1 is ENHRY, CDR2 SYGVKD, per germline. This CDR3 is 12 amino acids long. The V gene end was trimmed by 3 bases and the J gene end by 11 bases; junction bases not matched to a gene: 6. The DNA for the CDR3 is TGTGCCATCAGTGATTTGGGACAGCCGGCTTTCTTT. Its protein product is CAISDLGQPAFF.